This T cell receptor (beta chain) was recovered during a study of cytomegalovirus exposure and HLA in healthy donors. J lost 5 bases, V lost 6 bases, and 5 bases had no gene match. Germline V gene data show CDR1 as SNHLY and CDR2 as FYNNEI. The CDR3 loop spans 13 amino acids. Findings and limits, study-wide: Later work showed greater clonal expansion in HLA-associated TCR beta chains than in equally common others. For TCR beta chains, V- and J-gene trimming was later linked to a missense DCLRE1C variant.

Concerning this clone: Its antigen is still unknown.

Each donor was healthy, and each was a bone marrow donor. Sampled while nominally healthy, donors likely had unrecorded immune exposures. The PCR used 60 Vbeta and 13 Jbeta primers. Method: immunoSEQ multiplex PCR; TCRdb's copy keeps in-frame clones and lacks some. The top ten hold 11% of the sample, which has around 68,000 clones, less than 70% seen once. The origin of this receptor is a woman in her 30s in good health and CMV-seronegative. The sample consisted of PBMCs. The chain joins TRBV2 to TRBJ1-1; 8 nucleotides agree with TRBD1. CDR3 sequence: CASSAGGRTEAFF. The CDR3 DNA reads TGTGCCAGCAGCGCAGGGGGCCGGACTGAAGCTTTCTTT.